This T cell receptor beta chain comes out of a study of shared clonotypes between healthy human individuals. Of note for this clone: Other DNA sequences in this sample translate to the same CDR3.

Profiled with immunoSEQ multiplex PCR; TCRdb holds only in-frame clones, not every one. Seen here are 2 million to 2.5 million clones, roughly 92% observed once, and the top ten hold around 0.4%. Per germline, CDR1 MDHEN and CDR2 SYDVKM. Trimming shortened V by 5 bases and J by 2 bases, and 10 bases separated the two germline ends. CDR3 length: 13 amino acids. The sequencing sample was made of naive CD4+ T cells from PBMCs. Sample subset: CD45RA+ positively selected. The chain recombines TRBV28 with TRBJ2-7; no definite D call. This TCR came from a man aged 18 to 29 in good health. Some clones in this sample may be carry-over from other donors' samples. CDR3: CASSLVSPYEQYF. The DNA for the CDR3 is TGTGCCAGCAGTCTGGTATCTCCCTACGAGCAGTACTTC.